These 31 T cell receptor beta chains were sequenced from one sample in a study of blood T cells in healthy people across ages. Alongside a J-beta primer mix, a sample-barcoded 5' primer served in a second PCR lasting roughly 6 to 11 cycles. TCRdb re-called the 5' RACE reads through MiXCR, storing one row per CDR3 protein. The data show more than 750,000 distinct CDR3 sequences, about 27% seen once. Separately, the same data were catalogued under a study of T cells of mothers and their children.

The source material was blood. The receptors were sampled from a woman in her 40s in good health.

This clonotype was picked up many times. V is TRBV29-1 and J is TRBJ2-7, with D perhaps matching TRBD1 (5 bases). Germline V gene data show CDR1 as SQVTM and CDR2 as ANQGSEA. The V gene lost 5 bases and the J gene lost 4 bases, with 9 bases spanning the gap. The CDR3 loop spans 11 amino acids. The CDR3 sequence: CSVSTGYEQYF. CDR3 nucleotide sequence: TGCAGCGTTTCAACAGGTTACGAGCAGTACTTC.

This clonotype occurred many times. The chain recombines TRBV9 with TRBJ1-2; D unclear. Trimming left V 0 bases short and J 6 bases short, with 12 bases between. The CDR3 is 14 residues long. CDR1 and CDR2 from the germline V gene are SGDLS and YYNGEE. CDR3 coding DNA: TGTGCCAGCAGCGTAGCGGTCAGCGGTGATGGCTACACCTTC. Protein: CASSVAVSGDGYTF.

This clonotype was detected many times. A read error may be the cause here, since a much bigger clone is one base away. The chain links TRBV20-1 to TRBJ2-5; D perhaps matches TRBD1 (6 bases). CDR3 length: 12 residues. The germline V gene has CDR1 DFQATT and CDR2 SNEGSKA (reference sequence). The CDR3 DNA follows: TGCAGGGCTCGAAGGGGGCAAGAGACCCAGTACTTC. The encoded protein is CRARRGQETQYF.

With respect to this clonotype: At one boundary the junction diverges from the germline segment, which might be a read error. V usage is TRBV27 and J usage is TRBJ2-4; 8 bases are shared with TRBD1. This CDR3 region has 14 residues. CDR1 is MNHEY and CDR2 is SMNVEV in the germline V gene (reference sequence). In nucleotides, the CDR3 is TGCGCCAGCAGTGTAAAGGGGACAGGAGGCATTCAGTACTTC. Its translation is CASSVKGTGGIQYF.

This clonotype was detected many times. The gene calls are TRBV11-2 and TRBJ1-1, with 9 bases fitting TRBD1. Per germline, CDR1 SGHAT and CDR2 FQNNGV. The CDR3 contains 14 residues. V shed 2 bases and J 8 bases; nucleotides not matched to a gene: 6. CDR3 loop: CASSLFTGGQEAFF. CDR3 nucleotide sequence: TGTGCCAGCAGCTTATTTACAGGGGGCCAAGAAGCTTTCTTT.

The chain couples TRBV6-2 or TRBV6-3 to TRBJ2-6; TRBD1 matches at 8 bases. Germline V gene sequence: CDR1 MNHEY, CDR2 SVGEGT. J gave up 0 bases and V 5 bases, and 6 bases lay outside the gene matches. The CDR3 contains 17 residues. The DNA for the CDR3 is TGTGCCAGCAGTGCTCGGGACAGGAGCTCTGGGGCCAACGTCCTGACTTTC. It specifies CASSARDRSSGANVLTF.

The chain couples TRBV7-9 to TRBJ2-1; D is perhaps TRBD2 (6 bases). With 11 bases removed from V and 0 bases from J, the gap between germline ends came to 11 bases. The CDR3 runs 13 residues. The germline gives CDR1 SEHNR, CDR2 FQNEAQ (reference sequence). The CDR3, as DNA: TGTGCCTCCCACGGGGGCTCCTACAATGAGCAGTTCTTC. It codes for CASHGGSYNEQFF.

On this clonotype: One base away lies a much larger clone, so this may be a sequencing read error. The chain has TRBV28 and TRBJ2-4, with 8 bases lining up with TRBD1. Germline CDR1 is MDHEN and CDR2 is SYDVKM. The CDR3 length is 13 residues. The CDR3 DNA sequence: TGTGCCTGCAGACAGGGGAACGAAAACATTCAGTACTTC. Protein sequence: CACRQGNENIQYF.

Ten or more counts support this clonotype. This rearrangement joins TRBV19 to TRBJ2-1; either TRBD1 or TRBD2 may supply D (6 bases each). CDR1 LNHDA and CDR2 SQIVND come from the germline V gene (reference sequence). The CDR3 loop spans 14 amino acids. The V and J ends lost 3 bases and 10 bases respectively, with 16 bases between them. The CDR3 region has the DNA TGTGCCAGTAGTATGGCCACAGAGGGGGGCGAGCAGTTCTTC. This translates into CASSMATEGGEQFF.

In its sample, this clonotype was seen a few times. The rearrangement joins TRBV20-1 to TRBJ2-6; D remains unclear. Looked up from germline, CDR1 is DFQATT and CDR2 is SNEGSKA (reference sequence). V was pared by 6 bases and J by 1 base, with 13 bases between. The CDR3 contains 15 residues. CDR3 bases: TGCAGTGCCGGTGGGGTAGGGTCTGGGGCCAACGTCCTGACTTTC. It is translated as CSAGGVGSGANVLTF.

V is TRBV5-1 and J is TRBJ2-1; weak D call: TRBD2 (6 bases). Germline V gives CDR1 SGHRS, CDR2 YFSETQ. Trimming cost V 1 base and J 9 bases, with 17 bases left between them. This CDR3 is built from 15 residues. The CDR3 sequence: CASSLQRRGLGEQFF. The CDR3 DNA sequence: TGCGCCAGCAGCTTGCAGCGGAGGGGCCTCGGTGAGCAGTTCTTC.

This rearrangement joins TRBV4-3 to TRBJ2-3, with 8 bases identical to TRBD2. V trimming: 1 base; J trimming: 5 bases; junction bases outside the gene matches: 8. Germline CDR1 is LGHNA and CDR2 is YSLEER. The CDR3 is 16 residues long. The CDR3 nucleotides read TGCGCCAGCAGCCAAGTATTTCGGGGGGGCCTAGATACGCAGTATTTT. Translated: CASSQVFRGGLDTQYF.

V and J are TRBV4-1 and TRBJ2-5; D is unclear. CDR3 size: 15 residues. CDR1 is MGHRA, CDR2 YSYEKL, per germline. The V end was cut by 1 base, the J end by 5 bases, with 14 bases between. The CDR3 bases are TGCGCCAGCAGCCAAGTGGCGAGTTCTTGGGAGACCCAGTACTTC. As protein: CASSQVASSWETQYF.

The chain is built from TRBV6-2 or TRBV6-3 and TRBJ2-3, with D hard to call. The CDR3 length is 16 residues. CDR1 and CDR2 from the germline V gene are MNHEY and SVGEGT. Trimming removed 0 bases from V and 2 bases from J, with 12 bases in between. The CDR3 spells CASSYSQRETTDTQYF. In DNA, the CDR3 is TGTGCCAGCAGTTACTCGCAGAGAGAGACCACAGATACGCAGTATTTT.

J is TRBJ2-3 and V is TRBV9; D is uncertain. V gave up 0 bases and J gave up 2 bases, with 13 bases separating them. The CDR3 covers 16 residues. CDR1 SGDLS and CDR2 YYNGEE come from the germline V gene. The CDR3 bases are TGTGCCAGCAGCGTAGTAGGTAGCCGGGTCACAGATACGCAGTATTTT. Translation: CASSVVGSRVTDTQYF.

This clonotype was seen many times. The gene calls are TRBV5-5 and TRBJ2-7, with 10 bases matching TRBD1. V lost 2 bases and J lost 5; bases outside the gene matches: 4. From germline, CDR1 is SGHKS and CDR2 YYEKEE (reference sequence). This CDR3 region has 14 residues. This CDR3 is CASSFGTGENEQYF. CDR3 nucleotides: TGTGCCAGCAGCTTCGGGACAGGGGAAAACGAGCAGTACTTC.

This clonotype was seen a few times. The V gene is TRBV12-3 or TRBV12-4, the J gene TRBJ1-6; D is undetermined. V was trimmed by 3 bases and J by 8 bases, leaving 8 bases between them. The length of the CDR3 is 13 residues. The CDR3 bases are TGTGCCAGCAGTTTTCTCACGGATTCACCCCTCCACTTT. Encoded protein: CASSFLTDSPLHF.

This clonotype was seen a handful of times. This chain connects TRBV2 to TRBJ2-7; tentatively, D is TRBD1 or TRBD2 (5 bases each). Germline assignment: CDR1 SNHLY and CDR2 FYNNEI. CDR3 size: 14 residues. The V end lost 6 bases, the J end lost 5 bases, and 17 bases lay between the germline ends. The CDR3 spells CASSGDLTWDEQYF. CDR3 DNA: TGTGCCAGCAGCGGGGACCTGACTTGGGACGAGCAGTACTTC.

The V and J genes are TRBV9 and TRBJ1-4; 8 positions match TRBD1. From germline, CDR1 is SGDLS and CDR2 YYNGEE. Losses at the gene ends were 3 bases for V and 0 bases for J; bases not matched to a gene: 7. The CDR3 extends over 17 amino acids. The CDR3 nucleotides are TGTGCCAGCAGCGGCGGACAGGGTGCAGCAACTAATGAAAAACTGTTTTTT. Protein: CASSGGQGAATNEKLFF.

J is TRBJ2-1 and V is TRBV20-1; TRBD2 agrees at 10 bases. The J call is uncertain, as TRBJ2-7 better fits the DNA end. Germline lookup yields CDR1 DFQATT and CDR2 SNEGSKA (reference sequence). The CDR3 runs to 18 residues. CDR3 sequence reads: CSARALAGEEVRYNEQYF. The CDR3 coding sequence is TGCAGTGCTAGAGCCCTAGCGGGGGAGGAGGTTAGATACAATGAGCAGTACTTC.

For this clonotype: A read error is possible here, since a much larger clone lies one base away. The chain has TRBV29-1 and TRBJ1-1; D unresolved. The V gene's germline CDR1 is SQVTM and CDR2 ANQGSEA. The CDR3 is 11 residues long. Trimming cost V 6 bases and J 8 bases, with 13 bases left between them. The CDR3 spells CSVRYGSEAFF. CDR3 DNA: TGCAGCGTACGATATGGAAGCGAAGCTTTCTTT. The whole variable domain, filled in from reference TRBV29-1 and TRBJ1-1, reads SAVISQKPSRDICQRGTSLTIQCQVDSQVTMMFWYRQQPGQSLTLIATANQGSEATYESGFVIDKFPISRPNLTFSTLTVSNMSPEDSSIYLCSVRYGSEAFFGQGTRLTVV.

This clonotype showed up just a few times. The chain is built from TRBV28 and TRBJ2-1; D remains unclear. The V and J ends lost 1 base and 14 bases respectively, with 15 bases between them. The CDR3 totals 13 residues. Germline-derived CDR1 and CDR2 are MDHEN and SYDVKM. Here the CDR3 DNA reads TGTGCCAGCAGTTTATTAGGGCGGCAATCCGAGTTCTTC. This codes for CASSLLGRQSEFF.

There are many counts of this clonotype. The genes are TRBV20-1 and TRBJ1-2, with D possibly TRBD1 on 5 matching bases. Germline-derived CDR1 and CDR2 are DFQATT and SNEGSKA (reference sequence). The CDR3 has 11 amino acids. V was shortened by 4 bases and J by 7 bases, with 10 bases between the two germline ends. As DNA, the CDR3 is TGCAGTGCTACGGGGGTCAGTGGCTACACCTTC. It yields the protein CSATGVSGYTF.

A few counts support this clonotype. The rearrangement uses TRBV28 and TRBJ1-1, with unresolved D. The V end was cut by 7 bases, the J end by 4 bases, with 19 bases between. CDR1 and CDR2 (germline): MDHEN, SYDVKM. The CDR3 spans 15 residues. For the CDR3, the DNA is TGTGCCAGCAATCCCGCCTCAGGAGGTACCACTGAAGCTTTCTTT. The encoded protein is CASNPASGGTTEAFF.

This clonotype was counted only a few times. The chain recombines TRBV6-5 with TRBJ2-5; 8 bases map to TRBD1. Germline loops: CDR1 MNHEY, CDR2 SVGAGI. The CDR3 loop spans 14 amino acids. The J segment lost 2 bases and the V segment lost 7 bases, leaving 6 bases of the junction unmatched. CDR3 amino acids: CASTRQGIQETQYF. The CDR3, as DNA: TGTGCCAGCACCCGACAGGGGATTCAAGAGACCCAGTACTTC.

The V and J genes are TRBV9 and TRBJ2-2; D not certain. CDR3 length: 15 amino acids. The V and J ends lost 0 bases and 5 bases respectively, with 11 bases between them. Looked up from germline, CDR1 is SGDLS and CDR2 is YYNGEE. The CDR3 is CASSVATGRTGELFF. DNA of the CDR3: TGTGCCAGCAGCGTAGCGACCGGGCGAACCGGGGAGCTGTTTTTT.

This clonotype was found a few times. J is TRBJ2-7 and V is TRBV11-2; TRBD2 is a possible D gene (5 bases). V gave up 3 bases and J gave up 0 bases, with 12 bases separating them. Per the germline V gene, CDR1 is SGHAT and CDR2 is FQNNGV. This CDR3 contains 15 residues. CDR3 loop: CASSFPRVSSYEQYF. CDR3 bases: TGTGCCAGCAGCTTCCCGAGGGTCAGCTCCTACGAGCAGTACTTC.

In this sample, this clonotype turned up many times. The chain employs TRBV29-1 and TRBJ1-2, with D perhaps TRBD1 (6 bases). Germline V CDR1 and CDR2: SQVTM, ANQGSEA. CDR3 length equals 14 residues. Trimming left V 1 base short and J 4 bases short, with 13 bases between. The CDR3 loop is CSVEGQDAFYGYTF. CDR3 coding DNA: TGCAGCGTTGAAGGACAGGACGCTTTCTATGGCTACACCTTC. The variable domain in full, completed from reference TRBV29-1 and TRBJ1-2, reads SAVISQKPSRDICQRGTSLTIQCQVDSQVTMMFWYRQQPGQSLTLIATANQGSEATYESGFVIDKFPISRPNLTFSTLTVSNMSPEDSSIYLCSVEGQDAFYGYTFGSGTRLTVV.

V and J are TRBV12-3 or TRBV12-4 and TRBJ2-5; 7 positions agree with TRBD1. Trimming took 6 bases from V and 3 from J; bases not matched to a gene: 10. The CDR3 loop spans 15 amino acids. DNA for the CDR3: TGTGCCAGCAGCTCGATAAGGGACAGAAAAGAGACCCAGTACTTC. This codes for CASSSIRDRKETQYF.

This clonotype was seen a few times. One end of the junction does not line up with germline, which may come from a read error. The chain is built from TRBV9 and TRBJ2-5, with D unresolved. Germline V gene lookup returns CDR1 SGDLS and CDR2 YYNGEE. The CDR3 sequence is 14 residues long. CDR3 region: CASSEKGWEEAQYF. The DNA for the CDR3 is TGTGCCAGCAGCGAAAAGGGATGGGAAGAGGCCCAGTACTTC.

The chain has TRBV20-1 and TRBJ2-7, with TRBD1 identical over 8 bases. The germline V gene encodes CDR1 DFQATT and CDR2 SNEGSKA (reference sequence). The CDR3 contains 12 residues. The trim removed 4 bases at V and 2 bases at J, leaving 1 base unmatched. CDR3 bases: TGCAGTGCTAACAGGGGGGCCTACGAGCAGTACTTC. Translating gives CSANRGAYEQYF.